This TCR beta chain was recovered during a study of blood T cell repertoires in COVID-19. V was pared by 0 bases and J by 0 bases, with 8 bases of the junction left unmatched. The CDR3 extends over 19 amino acids. CDR1 and CDR2 from the germline V gene are LGHNA and YNFKEQ. Only in-frame clones appear in the TCRdb table, and some are missing; sequencing was by immunoSEQ multiplex PCR. The data show almost 200,000 clones, roughly 80% seen once. The clonotype comes from a man in his 60s with COVID-19, enrolled during active disease. Sequenced material: peripheral blood. The chain employs TRBV4-2 and TRBJ1-3; 10 bases fit TRBD1. The CDR3 DNA reads TGTGCCAGCAGCCAAGATCTTGGGACAGGGGTCCCCTCTGGAAACACCATATATTTT. Its protein is CASSQDLGTGVPSGNTIYF.